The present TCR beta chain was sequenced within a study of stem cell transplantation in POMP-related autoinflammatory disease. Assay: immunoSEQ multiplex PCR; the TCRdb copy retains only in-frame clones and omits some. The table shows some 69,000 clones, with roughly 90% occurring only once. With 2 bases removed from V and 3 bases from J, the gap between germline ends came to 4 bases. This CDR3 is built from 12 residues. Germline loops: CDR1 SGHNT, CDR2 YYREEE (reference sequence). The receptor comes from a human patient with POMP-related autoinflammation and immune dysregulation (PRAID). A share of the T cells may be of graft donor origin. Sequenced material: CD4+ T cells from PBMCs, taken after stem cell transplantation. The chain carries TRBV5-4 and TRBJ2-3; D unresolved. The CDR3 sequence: CASSFATDTQYF. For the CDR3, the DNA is TGTGCCAGCAGCTTTGCGACAGATACGCAGTATTTT.